Below, 27 T cell receptor beta chains from the same sample are listed, as sequenced in a study of CD8 T cells in ankylosing spondylitis. Each CDR3 protein is one row after TCRdb ran MiXCR on the 5' RACE reads. The data hold about 170,000 distinct CDR3 sequences, with about a sixth observed a single time. The sequenced sample was blood, either unsorted or a sorted T cell fraction (not recorded which). All receptors come from a male donor with ankylosing spondylitis or in good health (not recorded which).

This clonotype was seen many times. The chain uses TRBV29-1 and TRBJ1-2; 10 bases fit TRBD1. The CDR3 loop spans 13 amino acids. V shed 4 bases, J shed 4 bases, and the junction held 3 bases outside the gene matches. CDR1 and CDR2 (germline): SQVTM, ANQGSEA. Here the CDR3 DNA reads TGCAGCGTTGGGACAGGGGGTGGCTATGGCTACACCTTC. Translating it yields CSVGTGGGYGYTF.

Notes on this clonotype: With a much larger clone just one base away, this may be a read error. The DNA of the CDR3 is TGTGCCAGTAGTCCCCGTGACCGCTATGTCTACACCTTC. It encodes CASSPRDRYVYTF. The chain recombines TRBV19 with TRBJ1-2, with D hard to call. CDR3 length: 13 residues. The germline V gene has CDR1 LNHDA and CDR2 SQIVND (reference sequence). Combining the CDR3 with reference TRBV19 and TRBJ1-2 gives the whole variable domain DGGITQSPKYLFRKEGQNVTLSCEQNLNHDAMYWYRQDPGQGLRLIYYSQIVNDFQKGDIAEGYSVSREKKESFPLTVTSAQKNPTAFYLCASSPRDRYVYTFGSGTRLTVV.

This clonotype was recorded many times. This chain links TRBV5-6 with TRBJ1-1; D is uncertain. CDR1 is SGHDT and CDR2 is YYEEEE in the germline V gene. The CDR3 totals 15 residues. Trimming cost V 2 bases and J 0 bases, with 11 bases left between them. As DNA, the CDR3 is TGTGCCAGCAGCTTCTTTAGCGGATTGAACACTGAAGCTTTCTTT. It specifies CASSFFSGLNTEAFF.

This sequence joins TRBV7-9 and TRBJ1-1; D is ambiguous. V was shortened by 3 bases and J by 5 bases, with 10 bases between the two germline ends. Per germline, CDR1 SEHNR and CDR2 FQNEAQ (reference sequence). This CDR3 is 13 amino acids long. The CDR3 is CASSFGVGTEAFF. The DNA of the CDR3 is TGTGCCAGCAGCTTCGGGGTTGGTACTGAAGCTTTCTTT. Supplemented by reference TRBV7-9 and TRBJ1-1, the full variable domain reads DTGVSQNPRHKITKRGQNVTFRCDPISEHNRLYWYRQTLGQGPEFLTYFQNEAQLEKSRLLSDRFSAERPKGSFSTLEIQRTEQGDSAMYLCASSFGVGTEAFFGQGTRLTVV.

The rearrangement uses TRBV5-2 and TRBJ2-7. TRBV5-2 is an annotated pseudogene. The CDR3 is 12 residues long. The CDR3 nucleotides are TGTGCCAGCAACTTATCAGGCTACGAGCAGTACTTC. As protein: CASNLSGYEQYF.

Only a few counts were recorded for this clonotype. The chain joins TRBV27 to TRBJ1-4; possibly TRBD1 for D (6 bases). Trimming removed 6 bases from V and 3 bases from J, with 8 bases in between. This CDR3 contains 13 residues. The germline V gene has CDR1 MNHEY and CDR2 SMNVEV (reference sequence). CDR3 sequence (DNA): TGTGCCAGCAGATGGACAGCTAATGAAAAACTGTTTTTT. It is translated as CASRWTANEKLFF.

This clonotype has ten or more counts. This rearrangement joins TRBV29-1 to TRBJ1-6; perhaps TRBD1 as D (6 bases). CDR3 size: 14 residues. V was trimmed by 4 bases and J by 6 bases, leaving 13 bases between them. Looked up from germline, CDR1 is SQVTM and CDR2 is ANQGSEA. CDR3 in DNA: TGCAGCGTTGGAACAGGGATGGGTAATTCACCCCTCCACTTT. It specifies CSVGTGMGNSPLHF.

This clonotype was counted many times. V gene TRBV12-3 or TRBV12-4 combines with J gene TRBJ2-1; D uncertain. Trimming removed 6 bases at V and 9 bases at J, with 15 bases between. The CDR3 is made up of 13 amino acids. The CDR3 DNA is TGTGCCAGCAGCCCCCTCCTAGAAGGTGAGCAGTTCTTC. Its translation is CASSPLLEGEQFF.

This clonotype showed up many times. J is TRBJ2-1 and V is TRBV2; D may correspond to TRBD1 or TRBD2 (5 bases each). V lost 7 bases to trimming and J lost 7 bases, with 14 bases between them. This CDR3 region has 13 residues. Germline V CDR1 and CDR2: SNHLY, FYNNEI. CDR3 sequence reads: CASNTGRGNEQFF. The CDR3 DNA is TGTGCCAGCAATACAGGTCGGGGAAATGAGCAGTTCTTC. The variable domain in full, completed from reference TRBV2 and TRBJ2-1, reads EPEVTQTPSHQVTQMGQEVILRCVPISNHLYFYWYRQILGQKVEFLVSFYNNEISEKSEIFDDQFSVERPDGSNFTLKIRSTKLEDSAMYFCASNTGRGNEQFFGPGTRLTVL.

This clonotype has a handful of counts. J is TRBJ1-6 and V is TRBV11-2; unclear D gene. The CDR3 extends over 17 amino acids. Trimming took 6 bases from V and 0 from J, leaving 15 bases between them. Germline loops: CDR1 SGHAT, CDR2 FQNNGV. CDR3 nucleotides: TGTGCCAGCAGAGTGATTGGGTCGAGCTCCTATAATTCACCCCTCCACTTT. Translated, it gives CASRVIGSSSYNSPLHF.

The rearrangement joins TRBV20-1 to TRBJ1-4; the D is unclear. Germline CDR1 and CDR2: DFQATT and SNEGSKA (reference sequence). Trimming shortened V by 4 bases and J by 7 bases, and 13 bases separated the two germline ends. The CDR3 is 13 residues long. CDR3 bases: TGCAGTGCTATAAGTCAGGCGGGTGAAAAACTGTTTTTT. Protein product: CSAISQAGEKLFF.

This chain uses TRBV11-2 with TRBJ1-2; D is ambiguous. The CDR3 consists of 15 residues. Germline lookup yields CDR1 SGHAT and CDR2 FQNNGV. Between the trimmed V and J ends, which lost 4 bases and 7 bases, there was a span of 19 bases. This CDR3 reads CASSYPGLDLSGYTF. Here the CDR3 DNA reads TGTGCCAGCAGCTACCCGGGCTTGGACCTTTCTGGCTACACCTTC.

The genes are TRBV3-1 and TRBJ2-1; D may be TRBD2 (6 bases). The V gene lost 1 base and the J gene lost 0 bases, with 7 bases spanning the gap. This CDR3 contains 15 residues. Germline V lookup: CDR1 LGHDT, CDR2 YNNKEL (reference sequence). The CDR3 region has the DNA TGTGCCAGCAGCCAAGCGGGGGTCTCCTACAATGAGCAGTTCTTC. The encoded protein is CASSQAGVSYNEQFF.

There are a few counts of this clonotype. The chain uses TRBV6-5 and TRBJ1-2; 7 positions agree with TRBD1. Per the germline V gene, CDR1 is MNHEY and CDR2 is SVGAGI. V lost 2 bases to trimming and J lost 2 bases; unmatched junction nucleotides: 2. The CDR3 length is 14 residues. CDR3 coding DNA: TGTGCCAGCAGTTACGGGGACAGCAACTATGGCTACACCTTC. Its protein is CASSYGDSNYGYTF.

This clonotype was detected ten times or more. The chain links TRBV4-2 to TRBJ2-2, with D possibly matching TRBD2 (5 bases). The CDR3 covers 15 residues. V was clipped by 1 base and J by 3 bases, with 9 bases between them. Germline values: CDR1 LGHNA, CDR2 YNFKEQ. DNA for the CDR3: TGTGCCAGCAGCCAAGCCGACGGGGACACCGGGGAGCTGTTTTTT. Translating it yields CASSQADGDTGELFF.

On this clonotype itself: At one of its ends the junction is not consistent with the germline gene, which may arise from a read error. The V call is TRBV5-1, the J call TRBJ2-2; tentatively, D is TRBD2 (5 bases). The germline V gene encodes CDR1 SGHRS and CDR2 YFSETQ. The CDR3 loop spans 15 amino acids. Here the CDR3 DNA reads TGCGCCAGCAGCGTTGGATCGGGGAACAGCGGGGAGCTGTTTTTT. Its protein is CASSVGSGNSGELFF.

This clonotype was detected a few times. V usage is TRBV28 and J usage is TRBJ2-5; D is perhaps TRBD1 (5 bases). Trimming took 8 bases from V and 4 from J, leaving 11 bases between them. The CDR3 sequence is 12 residues long. Germline CDR1 is MDHEN and CDR2 is SYDVKM. In DNA form, the CDR3 reads TGTGCCAGCCTGGGGCGGCCAGAGACCCAGTACTTC. Translated: CASLGRPETQYF.

The chain recombines TRBV28 with TRBJ2-5; D unclear. Per the germline V gene, CDR1 is MDHEN and CDR2 is SYDVKM. CDR3 length equals 12 residues. V was shortened by 6 bases and J by 5 bases, with 10 bases between the two germline ends. CDR3 nucleotide sequence: TGTGCCAGCAGAACACTTGGGGAGACCCAGTACTTC. Protein product: CASRTLGETQYF.

Many counts were recorded for this clonotype. The gene calls are TRBV20-1 and TRBJ2-1, with 8 bases matching TRBD2. Per germline, CDR1 DFQATT and CDR2 SNEGSKA (reference sequence). With V trimmed by 6 bases and J by 4 bases, 8 bases remained unmatched. The CDR3 has 14 amino acids. CDR3 sequence reads: CSASLAGSYNEQFF. As DNA, the CDR3 is TGCAGTGCGTCATTAGCGGGGTCGTACAATGAGCAGTTCTTC.

The V gene is TRBV2, the J gene TRBJ2-1; the D is unclear. V lost 2 bases and J 0 bases, leaving 8 bases between the germline ends. The germline CDR1 and CDR2 sequences are SNHLY and FYNNEI. CDR3 size: 15 residues. Written as DNA, the CDR3 is TGTGCCAGCAGTGAATCCCAGAGCTCCTACAATGAGCAGTTCTTC. It translates to CASSESQSSYNEQFF.

This clonotype appeared many times. The chain couples TRBV9 to TRBJ2-1; D remains ambiguous. V dropped 5 bases and J dropped 0 bases, with 9 bases sitting between them. CDR1 and CDR2 (germline): SGDLS, YYNGEE. CDR3 size: 14 residues. This CDR3 reads CASSVGLSYNEQFF. The CDR3 coding sequence is TGTGCCAGCAGTGTGGGCCTCTCCTACAATGAGCAGTTCTTC.

There are a few counts of this clonotype. The chain combines TRBV9 with TRBJ2-2, with unresolved D. Germline V gives CDR1 SGDLS, CDR2 YYNGEE. The CDR3 has 15 amino acids. V lost 0 bases to trimming and J lost 4 bases, with 10 bases between them. CDR3 loop: CASSVGQVPTGELFF. The CDR3 nucleotides are TGTGCCAGCAGCGTAGGGCAGGTTCCCACCGGGGAGCTGTTTTTT. The variable domain in full, completed from reference TRBV9 and TRBJ2-2, reads DSGVTQTPKHLITATGQRVTLRCSPRSGDLSVYWYQQSLDQGLQFLIQYYNGEERAKGNILERFSAQQFPDLHSELNLSSLELGDSALYFCASSVGQVPTGELFFGEGSRLTVL.

The chain carries TRBV30 and TRBJ2-3; TRBD2 matches at 13 bases. The CDR3 is 13 amino acids. Germline V gives CDR1 GTSNPN, CDR2 SVGIG (reference sequence). V trimming: 3 bases; J trimming: 7 bases; junction bases outside the gene matches: 1. CDR3 nucleotides: TGTGCCTGGAGACTAGCGGGGGGGAATACGCAGTATTTT. This encodes CAWRLAGGNTQYF.

This clonotype was detected a few times. This chain connects TRBV2 to TRBJ1-4; no clear D. The CDR3 is made up of 16 amino acids. CDR1 is SNHLY, CDR2 FYNNEI, per germline. With 3 bases removed from V and 7 bases from J, the gap between germline ends came to 18 bases. CDR3 loop: CASSDPPGISGEKLFF. DNA of the CDR3: TGTGCCAGCAGTGACCCCCCGGGGATCTCCGGTGAAAAACTGTTTTTT.

This clonotype was observed at least ten times. The genes are TRBV25-1 and TRBJ2-7; 11 bases align to TRBD2. Germline values: CDR1 MGHDK, CDR2 SYGVNS. V shed 5 bases, J shed 4 bases, and the junction held 4 bases outside the gene matches. There are 14 residues in the CDR3. CDR3 bases: TGTGCCAGCAGTCTAGCGGGAGGATCGTACGAGCAGTACTTC. Residues: CASSLAGGSYEQYF.

This clonotype showed up many times. The rearrangement links TRBV30 to TRBJ2-1; 9 bases are a match to TRBD2. The germline CDR1 and CDR2 sequences are GTSNPN and SVGIG (reference sequence). The CDR3 has 16 amino acids. V dropped 3 bases and J dropped 2; count of bases not matched to a gene: 8. The CDR3 is CAWSGSGSVAYNEQFF. The DNA for the CDR3 is TGTGCCTGGAGCGGTAGCGGGAGCGTCGCCTACAATGAGCAGTTCTTC.

There are many counts of this clonotype. The chain employs TRBV28 and TRBJ2-7; 10 bases match TRBD1. Trimming cost V 4 bases and J 0 bases; bases outside gene matches: 9. The CDR3 spans 17 residues. Germline values: CDR1 MDHEN, CDR2 SYDVKM. CDR3 in amino acids: CASSSLPGQGSSYEQYF. The DNA of the CDR3 is TGTGCCAGCAGTTCTCTTCCGGGACAGGGGTCCTCCTACGAGCAGTACTTC. Full variable domain (outside the CDR3, taken from reference TRBV28 and TRBJ2-7): DVKVTQSSRYLVKRTGEKVFLECVQDMDHENMFWYRQDPGLGLRLIYFSYDVKMKEKGDIPEGYSVSREKKERFSLILESASTNQTSMYLCASSSLPGQGSSYEQYFGPGTRLTVT.